The rows below give T cell receptor beta chains drawn from one sample of a study of control samples from healthy donors and cancer patients. Sequencing was performed with immunoSEQ multiplex PCR; in TCRdb, only in-frame clones are kept and a portion is missing. The sample shows about 120,000 clones, over 90% of them seen only once. Sequenced input: blood. Receptor source: a man younger than 45 in good health. The CDR3 runs from the conserved cysteine through the conserved F or W. D genes are given only for firm matches. The size field is filled for only some rows; it gives once, few, many or a size class.

>TRBV10-3|TRBJ1-6|15|TRBD1|-
TGTGCCATCAGGCGACAGGGGGTGGATAATTCACCCCTCCACTTT
CAIRRQGVDNSPLHF
>TRBV27|TRBJ1-1|15|-|-
TGTGCCAGCAGTTTAGGGTCGACAGCAAACACTGAAGCTTTCTTT
CASSLGSTANTEAFF
>TRBV30|TRBJ1-1|17|-|-
TGTGCCTGGAGTGCGCCCCGGACAGAAGGGAATTGGGCTGAAGCTTTCTTT
CAWSAPRTEGNWAEAFF
>TRBV7-2|TRBJ1-1|13|-|-
TGTGCCAGCAGCCCCTTTTCGGGCACTGAAGCTTTCTTT
CASSPFSGTEAFF
>TRBV11-3|TRBJ2-2|13|-|once
TGTGCCAGCAGCCCAGAGGGACCCGGGGAGCTGTTTTTT
CASSPEGPGELFF
>TRBV19|TRBJ2-5|18|TRBD2|-
TGTGCCAGTAGTATGGGACTAGCGGGGGGGCCGGGTGGAGAGACCCAGTACTTC
CASSMGLAGGPGGETQYF
>TRBV24-1|TRBJ1-2|16|-|-
TGTGCCACCAGTGATGGTAAAGACCCCCTCCACTATGGCTACACCTTC
CATSDGKDPLHYGYTF
>TRBV6-1|TRBJ2-1|15|-|-
TGTGCCAGCAGTGAAATGGTAGCTTCCCACAATGAGCAGTTCTTC
CASSEMVASHNEQFF
>TRBV4-2|TRBJ2-3|17|TRBD2|-
TGTGCCAGCAGGGGCCCGGGAGCGGGGGGCCGTACAGATACGCAGTATTTT
CASRGPGAGGRTDTQYF
>TRBV29-1|TRBJ1-2|13|-|-
TGCAGCGCTTTATTTACAGGTCTCTCGGGCTACACCTTC
CSALFTGLSGYTF
>TRBV7-2|TRBJ2-3|16|TRBD1|-
TGTGCCAGCAGCTCCCGTCCAGGGGGCGTCACAGATACGCAGTATTTT
CASSSRPGGVTDTQYF
>TRBV4-1|TRBJ1-1|15|TRBD1|-
TGCGCCAGCAGCCAAGATACAGGGGTGAACACTGAAGCTTTCTTT
CASSQDTGVNTEAFF
>TRBV28|TRBJ2-3|17|TRBD1|once
TGTGCCAGCAGTTTGTTAGGCGACAGGGGGGTCACAGATACGCAGTATTTT
CASSLLGDRGVTDTQYF
>TRBV5-5|TRBJ2-7|13|TRBD1|-
TGTGCCAGCAGCTTGGGGACAGGGTGGGAGCAGTACTTC
CASSLGTGWEQYF
>TRBV7-9|TRBJ2-1|12|-|-
TGTGCCAGCAGCTTAGAGGGGAATGAGCAGTTCTTC
CASSLEGNEQFF
>TRBV27|TRBJ1-4|15|-|-
TGTGCCAGCAGTTGGGGCGGAGACTTTAATGAAAAACTGTTTTTT
CASSWGGDFNEKLFF
>TRBV19|TRBJ1-5|14|-|-
TGTGCCAGTAGTATTAGAGGAGGCAATCAGCCCCAGCATTTT
CASSIRGGNQPQHF
>TRBV19|TRBJ2-1|14|TRBD1|-
TGTGCCAGTACGCGACAGACAGGGGCCAATGAGCAGTTCTTC
CASTRQTGANEQFF
>TRBV11-2|TRBJ1-1|15|TRBD1|-
TGTGCCAGCAGCCTTGAGGGGACAGGAGGGACTGAAGCTTTCTTT
CASSLEGTGGTEAFF
>TRBV6-6|TRBJ2-3|12|-|-
TGTGCCAGCAGTTCCCTCGGAGATACGCAGTATTTT
CASSSLGDTQYF
>TRBV7-9|TRBJ1-1|15|-|-
TGTGCCAGCAGCTTAAAGGGGCTCTCGAGGACTGAAGCTTTCTTT
CASSLKGLSRTEAFF
>TRBV7-9|TRBJ2-6|17|TRBD1|-
TGTGCCACCTCGACCGGGACAGGAAACTCTGGGGCCAACGTCCTGACTTTC
CATSTGTGNSGANVLTF
>TRBV2|TRBJ1-6|15|-|-
TGTGCCAGCAGGGGGGCCGGGGCTGGGAATTCACCCCTCCACTTT
CASRGAGAGNSPLHF
>TRBV7-8|TRBJ2-1|18|TRBD2|-
TGTGCCAGCAGCTTAGTTCGCCTTAGCGGGGGGACCCACAATGAGCAGTTCTTC
CASSLVRLSGGTHNEQFF
>TRBV5-5|TRBJ1-1|13|TRBD1|-
TGTGCCAGCAGCCGGACAGGGAACAGTGAAGCTTTCTTT
CASSRTGNSEAFF
>TRBV7-8|TRBJ1-4|16|TRBD1|once
TGTGCCAGCAGCTTAGCCTTACAGGGGACTAATGAAAAACTGTTTTTT
CASSLALQGTNEKLFF
>TRBV10-3|TRBJ1-4|14|-|-
TGTGCCATCAGTGAAGAGAGGACTAATGAAAAACTGTTTTTT
CAISEERTNEKLFF
>TRBV20-1|TRBJ2-7|15|TRBD1|-
TGCAGTGCAAGTTCGCCGGGACAGGGGAAATACGAGCAGTACTTC
CSASSPGQGKYEQYF
>TRBV11-2|TRBJ1-4|14|-|-
TGTGCCAGCAGCGTTTCGCCAACTAATGAAAAACTGTTTTTT
CASSVSPTNEKLFF
>TRBV5-6|TRBJ1-4|15|-|-
TGTGCCAGCAGCGCTTTGGGGGAAACTAATGAAAAACTGTTTTTT
CASSALGETNEKLFF
>TRBV6-5|TRBJ1-5|15|-|-
TGTGCCAGCAGTACCTTGAGCATGAGCAATCAGCCCCAGCATTTT
CASSTLSMSNQPQHF
>TRBV5-8|TRBJ2-5|15|-|-
TGTGCCAGCAGCTTGGACTTGGGTCCGCAAGAGACCCAGTACTTC
CASSLDLGPQETQYF
>TRBV5-6|TRBJ1-3|15|-|-
TGTGCCAGCAGCTTGGGAGGGCCGGGCGGAAACACCATATATTTT
CASSLGGPGGNTIYF
>TRBV27|TRBJ1-2|17|TRBD1|-
TGTGCCAGCAGCCCAACGCGTACAGGGGGCTATAACTATGGCTACACCTTC
CASSPTRTGGYNYGYTF
>TRBV27|TRBJ1-5|14|-|-
TGTGCCAGCAGTTTAGGGGGGGAAAATCAGCCCCAGCATTTT
CASSLGGENQPQHF
>TRBV5-1|TRBJ2-5|19|TRBD2|-
TGCGCCAGCAGCTTGGCCGCTCTAGGGCGGGGGGGATCAGAAGAGACCCAGTACTTC
CASSLAALGRGGSEETQYF
>TRBV5-4|TRBJ1-2|15|-|-
TGTGCCAGCAGCTTGGCCCCGGCAGCTTACTATGGCTACACCTTC
CASSLAPAAYYGYTF
>TRBV6-5|TRBJ1-1|13|-|-
TGTGCCAGCAGTTTCACACCAAACACTGAAGCTTTCTTT
CASSFTPNTEAFF
>TRBV27|TRBJ1-5|13|TRBD1|-
TGTGCCAGCAGTCCCGACAGGGACCAGCCCCAGCATTTT
CASSPDRDQPQHF
>TRBV5-1|TRBJ1-1|12|TRBD1|-
TGCGCCAGCAGCGTCAGGGGGACTGAAGCTTTCTTT
CASSVRGTEAFF